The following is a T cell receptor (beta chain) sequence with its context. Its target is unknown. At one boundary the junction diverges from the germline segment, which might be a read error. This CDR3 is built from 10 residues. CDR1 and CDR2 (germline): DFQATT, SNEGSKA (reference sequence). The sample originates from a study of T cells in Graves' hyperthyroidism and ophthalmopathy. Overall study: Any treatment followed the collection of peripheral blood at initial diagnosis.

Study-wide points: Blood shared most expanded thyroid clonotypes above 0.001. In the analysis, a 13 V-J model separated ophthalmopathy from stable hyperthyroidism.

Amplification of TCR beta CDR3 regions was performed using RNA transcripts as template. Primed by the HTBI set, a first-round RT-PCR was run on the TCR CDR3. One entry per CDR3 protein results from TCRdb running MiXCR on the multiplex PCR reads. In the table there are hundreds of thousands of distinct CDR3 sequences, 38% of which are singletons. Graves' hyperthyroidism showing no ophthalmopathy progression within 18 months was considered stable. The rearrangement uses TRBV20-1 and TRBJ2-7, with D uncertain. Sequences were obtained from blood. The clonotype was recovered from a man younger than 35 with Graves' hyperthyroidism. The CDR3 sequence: CSTLLYEQYF. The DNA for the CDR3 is TGCAGTACCCTATTGTACGAACAGTACTTC.